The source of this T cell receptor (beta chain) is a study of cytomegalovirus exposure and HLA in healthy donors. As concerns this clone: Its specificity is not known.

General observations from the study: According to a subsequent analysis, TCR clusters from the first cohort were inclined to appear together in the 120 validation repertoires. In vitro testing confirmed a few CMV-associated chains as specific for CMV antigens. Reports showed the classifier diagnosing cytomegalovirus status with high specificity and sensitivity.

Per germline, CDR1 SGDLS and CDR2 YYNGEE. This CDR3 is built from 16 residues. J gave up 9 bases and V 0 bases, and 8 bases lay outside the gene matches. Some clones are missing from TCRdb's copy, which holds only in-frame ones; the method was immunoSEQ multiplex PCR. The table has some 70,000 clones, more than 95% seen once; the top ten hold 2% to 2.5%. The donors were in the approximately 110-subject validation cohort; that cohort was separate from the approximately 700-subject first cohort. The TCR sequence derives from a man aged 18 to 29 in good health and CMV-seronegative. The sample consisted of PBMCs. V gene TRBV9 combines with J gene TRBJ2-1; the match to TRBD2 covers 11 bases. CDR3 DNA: TGTGCCAGCAGCGTAGGGTTCCTAGCGGGAGGAACTGAGCAGTTCTTC. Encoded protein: CASSVGFLAGGTEQFF.